This T cell receptor (beta chain) derives from a study of blood T cell repertoires in COVID-19. About the research overall: Samples of COVID-19 (acute and convalescent) were obtained from the United States, Italy and Spain. The analysed material was cDNA or gDNA that came from T cells, B-cell-depleted T cells, or PBMCs.

The authors' processing: Scientists estimated how many nucleated cells there were by amplifying reference gene primers. Sequenced by immunoSEQ multiplex PCR; TCRdb stores in-frame clones only, minus some. V and J calls and clone size are those listed in that table; D and trimming were worked out from the DNA. Here the sample spans 120,000 to 150,000 clones, more than 70% being singletons. V shed 7 bases and J shed 5 bases, with 15 bases lying between them. The V gene's germline CDR1 is MDHEN and CDR2 SYDVKM. There are 13 residues in the CDR3. The material sequenced was peripheral blood. The chain combines TRBV28 with TRBJ2-7; TRBD1 might be the D (6 bases). The TCR sequence derives from an older woman with acute or convalescent COVID-19. The DNA of the CDR3 is TGTGCCAGCACACAGGGTGGCTTCGACGAGCAGTACTTC. Translation gives CASTQGGFDEQYF.